The 6 T cell receptor beta chains reported below all come from one sample, sequenced in a study of blood T cell repertoires in COVID-19. Assay used: immunoSEQ multiplex PCR; TCRdb lists only in-frame clones, some missing. The table has about 110,000 clones, 65% to 90% seen once. Sequencing was done on a sample of peripheral blood. These receptors all come from a man aged 45-60 years with acute or convalescent COVID-19.

The J gene is TRBJ2-7, the V gene TRBV9; 9 positions agree with TRBD2. CDR3 length: 15 amino acids. CDR1 is SGDLS, CDR2 YYNGEE, per germline. The V gene end was trimmed by 3 bases and the J gene end by 7 bases; junction bases not matched to a gene: 11. The CDR3 coding sequence is TGTGCCAGCAGCGCCACTAGCCGCGGGGGGGGAGAGCAGTACTTC. Encoded protein: CASSATSRGGGEQYF.

The chain couples TRBV19 to TRBJ2-2; weak D call: TRBD1 (6 bases). Germline assignment: CDR1 LNHDA and CDR2 SQIVND (reference sequence). This CDR3 comprises 15 residues. V gave up 6 bases and J gave up 3 bases, with 14 bases separating them. The CDR3 DNA sequence: TGTGCCAGTAGGCCCCGGGACACTGACACCGGGGAGCTGTTTTTT. Translating gives CASRPRDTDTGELFF.

The rearrangement uses TRBV29-1 and TRBJ1-2, with 9 bases fitting TRBD1. The length of the CDR3 is 16 residues. V lost 4 bases, J lost 6 bases, and 15 bases stayed unmatched. Per germline, CDR1 SQVTM and CDR2 ANQGSEA. The CDR3 reads CSVGRHPGQGGDGYTF. DNA for the CDR3: TGCAGCGTTGGAAGGCACCCGGGACAGGGCGGCGATGGCTACACCTTC.

The rearrangement uses TRBV18 and TRBJ2-1; D uncertain. CDR1 and CDR2 (germline): KGHSH, LQKENI. This CDR3 region has 15 residues. The V gene lost 3 bases and the J gene lost 6 bases, with 15 bases spanning the gap. Written as DNA, the CDR3 is TGTGCCAGCTCACCCGATCGGAGCAGAGCCAATGAGCAGTTCTTC. This encodes CASSPDRSRANEQFF.

This sequence joins TRBV18 and TRBJ1-1; the D is unclear. In germline, CDR1 is KGHSH, CDR2 LQKENI. The V end lost 0 bases, the J end lost 2 bases, and 10 bases lay between the germline ends. The CDR3 contains 15 residues. Here the CDR3 reads CASSPPTAKNTEAFF. The CDR3, as DNA: TGTGCCAGCTCACCACCCACAGCTAAAAACACTGAAGCTTTCTTT. Supplemented by reference TRBV18 and TRBJ1-1, the full variable domain reads NAGVMQNPRHLVRRRGQEARLRCSPMKGHSHVYWYRQLPEEGLKFMVYLQKENIIDESGMPKERFSAEFPKEGPSILRIQQVVRGDSAAYFCASSPPTAKNTEAFFGQGTRLTVV.

The V call is TRBV9, the J call TRBJ1-6; no firm D call. Germline V gives CDR1 SGDLS, CDR2 YYNGEE. This CDR3 comprises 15 residues. V was trimmed by 0 bases and J by 9 bases, leaving 13 bases between them. CDR3 DNA sequence: TGTGCCAGCAGCGTAGGAGCGGGTGCGGGTTCACCCCTCCACTTT. Protein product: CASSVGAGAGSPLHF.